This T cell receptor beta chain originates from a study of T cells in Graves' hyperthyroidism and ophthalmopathy. This clonotype has ten or more counts. Amplified TCR beta CDR3 regions came from RNA transcripts. HTBI primers were employed in a first-round RT-PCR of the TCR CDR3. TCRdb re-called the multiplex PCR reads with MiXCR, one entry per CDR3 protein. Among a few hundred thousand distinct CDR3 sequences, more than 14% were seen once, and the ten largest hold roughly a fifth. CDR3 size: 17 residues. The V and J ends lost 0 bases and 1 base respectively, with 12 bases between them. The germline gives CDR1 SGHNT, CDR2 YENEEA. Exclusion of patients followed from uncontrolled infection, other autoimmune disease, pregnancy or lactation. Diagnostic decisions used clinical symptoms, serum thyroxine and TRAb, thyroid ultrasound and orbital computed tomography. The PBMCs were sourced from fresh peripheral blood (about 10 ml).

The sequenced sample was blood. The origin of this receptor is a woman aged 25 to 39 with Graves' ophthalmopathy. The chain recombines TRBV11-3 with TRBJ2-2, with D tentatively TRBD2 (6 bases). Here the CDR3 reads CASSLDALAGNTGELFF. Written as DNA, the CDR3 is TGTGCCAGCAGCTTAGATGCACTAGCTGGGAACACCGGGGAGCTGTTTTTT. Complete variable domain (other parts from reference TRBV11-3 and TRBJ2-2): EAGVVQSPRYKIIEKKQPVAFWCNPISGHNTLYWYLQNLGQGPELLIRYENEEAVDDSQLPKDRFSAERLKGVDSTLKIQPAELGDSAVYLCASSLDALAGNTGELFFGEGSRLTVL.